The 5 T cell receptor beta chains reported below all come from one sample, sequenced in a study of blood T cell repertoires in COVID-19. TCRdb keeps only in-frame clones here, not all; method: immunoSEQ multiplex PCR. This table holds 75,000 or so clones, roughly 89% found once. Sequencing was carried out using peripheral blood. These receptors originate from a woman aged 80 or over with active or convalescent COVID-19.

The CDR3 bases are TGCGCCAGCAGCTTTACTTTGGGGACTAGCGGGGGTTCTGGGGCCAACGTCCTGACTTTC. This codes for CASSFTLGTSGGSGANVLTF. This chain connects TRBV5-1 to TRBJ2-6, with 14 bases aligning to TRBD2. V gave up 2 bases and J gave up 1 base; unmatched junction bases: 8. This CDR3 is built from 20 residues. Germline V lookup: CDR1 SGHRS, CDR2 YFSETQ.

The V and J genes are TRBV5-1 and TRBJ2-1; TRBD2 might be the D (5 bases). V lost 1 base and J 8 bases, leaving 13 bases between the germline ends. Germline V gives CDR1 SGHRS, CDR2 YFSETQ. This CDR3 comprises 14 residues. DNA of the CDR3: TGCGCCAGCAGCTTGCGCGCGGAGAGGGATGAGCAGTTCTTC. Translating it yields CASSLRAERDEQFF.

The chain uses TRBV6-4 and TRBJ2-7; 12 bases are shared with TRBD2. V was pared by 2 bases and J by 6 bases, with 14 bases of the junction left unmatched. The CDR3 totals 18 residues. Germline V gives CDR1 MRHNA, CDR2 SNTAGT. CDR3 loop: CASSDKPPSGRAVVEQYF. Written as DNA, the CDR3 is TGTGCCAGCAGTGACAAACCTCCTAGCGGGAGGGCCGTCGTCGAGCAGTACTTC.

Written as DNA, the CDR3 is TGCGCCAGCAGCTGGGGAAGGACGGGAAACACTGAAGCTTTCTTT. It is translated as CASSWGRTGNTEAFF. V and J are TRBV5-1 and TRBJ1-1; D gene uncertain. CDR1 is SGHRS, CDR2 YFSETQ, per germline. Trimming left V 3 bases short and J 2 bases short, with 14 bases between. The CDR3 has 15 residues.

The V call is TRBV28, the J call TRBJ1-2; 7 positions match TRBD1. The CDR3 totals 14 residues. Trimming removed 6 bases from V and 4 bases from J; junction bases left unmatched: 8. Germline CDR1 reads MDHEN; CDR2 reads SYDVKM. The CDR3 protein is CASRSIGTAYGYTF. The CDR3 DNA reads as TGTGCCAGCAGGTCGATCGGGACAGCCTATGGCTACACCTTC.